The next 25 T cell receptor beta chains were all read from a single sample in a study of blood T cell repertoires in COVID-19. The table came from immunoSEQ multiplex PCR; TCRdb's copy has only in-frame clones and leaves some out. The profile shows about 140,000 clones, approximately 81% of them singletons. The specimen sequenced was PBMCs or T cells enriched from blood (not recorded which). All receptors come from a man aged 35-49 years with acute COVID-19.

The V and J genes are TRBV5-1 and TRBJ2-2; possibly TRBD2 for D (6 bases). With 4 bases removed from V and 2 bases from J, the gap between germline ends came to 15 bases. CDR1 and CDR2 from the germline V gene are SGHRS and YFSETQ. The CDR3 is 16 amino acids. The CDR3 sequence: CASSPVGDLNTGELFF. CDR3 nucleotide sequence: TGCGCCAGCAGCCCGGTAGGGGACTTAAACACCGGGGAGCTGTTTTTT.

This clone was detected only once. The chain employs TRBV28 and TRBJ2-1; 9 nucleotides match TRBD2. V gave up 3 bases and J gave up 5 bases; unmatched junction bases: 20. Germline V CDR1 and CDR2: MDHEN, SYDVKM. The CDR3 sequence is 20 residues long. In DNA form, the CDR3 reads TGTGCCAGCAGTTTTCCGATTTGGGGGGCTCTAGCGGGGTCCCACAATGAGCAGTTCTTC. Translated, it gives CASSFPIWGALAGSHNEQFF.

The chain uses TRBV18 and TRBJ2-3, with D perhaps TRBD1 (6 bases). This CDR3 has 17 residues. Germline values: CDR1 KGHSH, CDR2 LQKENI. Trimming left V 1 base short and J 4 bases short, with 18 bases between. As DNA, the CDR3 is TGTGCCAGCTCACCACGTTCGCTAGGGACAATATCAGATACGCAGTATTTT. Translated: CASSPRSLGTISDTQYF.

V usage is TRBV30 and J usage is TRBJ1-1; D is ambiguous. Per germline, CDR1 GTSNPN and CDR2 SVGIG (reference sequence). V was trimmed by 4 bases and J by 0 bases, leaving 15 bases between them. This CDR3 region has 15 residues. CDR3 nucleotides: TGTGCCTGGAAAGAGGGCGGAATCATGAACACTGAAGCTTTCTTT. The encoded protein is CAWKEGGIMNTEAFF.

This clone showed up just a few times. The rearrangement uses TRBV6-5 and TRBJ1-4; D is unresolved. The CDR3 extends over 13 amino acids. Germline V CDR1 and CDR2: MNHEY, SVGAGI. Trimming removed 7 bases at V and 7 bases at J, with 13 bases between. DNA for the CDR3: TGTGCCAGCACCAGGAGGGCGGGTGAAAAACTGTTTTTT. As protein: CASTRRAGEKLFF.

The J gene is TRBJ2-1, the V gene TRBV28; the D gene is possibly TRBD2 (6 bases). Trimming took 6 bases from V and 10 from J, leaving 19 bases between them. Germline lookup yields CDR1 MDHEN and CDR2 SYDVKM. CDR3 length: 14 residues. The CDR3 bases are TGTGCCAGCAGCCGGGGGAGTCAGACATGGGAGCAGTTCTTC. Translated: CASSRGSQTWEQFF.

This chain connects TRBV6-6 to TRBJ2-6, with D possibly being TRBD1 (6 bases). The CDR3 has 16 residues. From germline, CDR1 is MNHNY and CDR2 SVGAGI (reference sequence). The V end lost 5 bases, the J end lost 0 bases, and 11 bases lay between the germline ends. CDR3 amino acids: CASSGRQDSGANVLTF. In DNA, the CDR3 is TGTGCCAGCAGTGGCCGACAGGACTCTGGGGCCAACGTCCTGACTTTC.

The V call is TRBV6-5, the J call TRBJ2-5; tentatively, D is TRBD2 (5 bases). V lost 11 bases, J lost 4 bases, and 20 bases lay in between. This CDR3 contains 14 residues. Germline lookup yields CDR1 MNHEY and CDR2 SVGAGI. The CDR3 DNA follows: TGTGCCGTCCTTAGAAGAGGGTCGAGAGAGACCCAGTACTTC. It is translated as CAVLRRGSRETQYF.

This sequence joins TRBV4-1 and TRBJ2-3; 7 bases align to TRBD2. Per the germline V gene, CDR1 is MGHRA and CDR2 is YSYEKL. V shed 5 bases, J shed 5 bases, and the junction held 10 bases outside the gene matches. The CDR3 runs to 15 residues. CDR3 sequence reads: CASSEASGVIDTQYF. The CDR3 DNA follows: TGCGCCAGCAGCGAGGCGAGCGGGGTCATAGATACGCAGTATTTT.

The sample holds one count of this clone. The CDR3 region has the DNA TGTGCCAGTAGTATAGATCTGACCGAATCTAGTAGCAATCAGCCCCAGCATTTT. It translates to CASSIDLTESSSNQPQHF. The V gene is TRBV19, the J gene TRBJ1-5, with D uncertain. V gave up 0 bases and J gave up 0 bases, with 15 bases separating them. CDR3 length equals 18 residues. Germline V CDR1 and CDR2: LNHDA, SQIVND (reference sequence).

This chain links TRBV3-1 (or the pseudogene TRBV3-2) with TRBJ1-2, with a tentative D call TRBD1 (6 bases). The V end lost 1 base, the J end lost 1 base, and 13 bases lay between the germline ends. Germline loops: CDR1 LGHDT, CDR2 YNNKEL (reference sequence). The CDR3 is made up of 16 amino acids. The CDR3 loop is CASSQGRGGDNYGYTF. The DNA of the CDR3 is TGTGCCAGCAGCCAAGGGCGAGGGGGAGATAACTATGGCTACACCTTC.

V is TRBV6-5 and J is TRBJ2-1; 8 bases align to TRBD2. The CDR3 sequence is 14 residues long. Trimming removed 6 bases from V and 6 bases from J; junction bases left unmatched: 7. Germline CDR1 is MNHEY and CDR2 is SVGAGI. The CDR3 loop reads CASSQGLASNEQFF. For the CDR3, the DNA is TGTGCCAGCAGCCAAGGACTAGCAAGCAATGAGCAGTTCTTC.

CDR3 region: CASSYSNNGYTF. CDR3 coding DNA: TGTGCCAGCAGTTACTCGAACAACGGCTACACCTTC. The J gene is TRBJ1-2, the V gene TRBV6-5; D is unclear. With 0 bases removed from V and 8 bases from J, the gap between germline ends came to 7 bases. The CDR3 has 12 amino acids. Looked up from germline, CDR1 is MNHEY and CDR2 is SVGAGI.

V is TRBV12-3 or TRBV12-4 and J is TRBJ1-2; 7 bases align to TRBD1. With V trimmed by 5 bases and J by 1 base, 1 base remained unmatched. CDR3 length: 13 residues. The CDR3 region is CASSQGVNYGYTF. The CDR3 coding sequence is TGTGCCAGCAGTCAGGGGGTTAACTATGGCTACACCTTC.

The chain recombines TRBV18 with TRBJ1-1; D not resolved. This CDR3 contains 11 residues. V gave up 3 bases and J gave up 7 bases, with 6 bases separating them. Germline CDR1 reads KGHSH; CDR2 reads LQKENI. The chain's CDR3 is CASSPRGEAFF. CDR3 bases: TGTGCCAGCTCACCTCGGGGTGAAGCTTTCTTT.

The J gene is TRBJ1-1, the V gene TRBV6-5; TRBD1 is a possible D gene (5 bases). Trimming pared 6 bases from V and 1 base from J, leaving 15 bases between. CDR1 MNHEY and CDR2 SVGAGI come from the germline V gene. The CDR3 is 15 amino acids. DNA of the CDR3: TGTGCCAGCAGCGGGCTCGGAGGGGCGAACACTGAAGCTTTCTTT. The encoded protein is CASSGLGGANTEAFF.

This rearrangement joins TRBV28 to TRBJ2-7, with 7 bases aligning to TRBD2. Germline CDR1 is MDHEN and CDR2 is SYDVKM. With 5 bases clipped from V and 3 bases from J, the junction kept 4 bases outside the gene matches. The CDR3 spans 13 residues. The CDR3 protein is CASSIGTIYEQYF. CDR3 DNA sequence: TGTGCCAGCAGTATCGGGACTATCTACGAGCAGTACTTC.

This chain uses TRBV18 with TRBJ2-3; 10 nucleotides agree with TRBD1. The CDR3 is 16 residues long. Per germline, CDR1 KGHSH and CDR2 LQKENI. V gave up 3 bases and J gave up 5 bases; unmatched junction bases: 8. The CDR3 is CASSPARDRGIDTQYF. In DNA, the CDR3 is TGTGCCAGCTCACCGGCCCGGGACAGGGGAATAGATACGCAGTATTTT.

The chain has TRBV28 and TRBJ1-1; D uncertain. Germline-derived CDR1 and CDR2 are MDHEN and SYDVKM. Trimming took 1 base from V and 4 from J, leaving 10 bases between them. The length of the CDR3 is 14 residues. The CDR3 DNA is TGTGCCAGCAGTTTATTTGGGCTGGCCACTGAAGCTTTCTTT. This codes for CASSLFGLATEAFF.

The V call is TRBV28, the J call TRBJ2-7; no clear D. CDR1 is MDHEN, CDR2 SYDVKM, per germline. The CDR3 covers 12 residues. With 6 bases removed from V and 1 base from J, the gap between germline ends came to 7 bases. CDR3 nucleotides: TGTGCCAGCAGGTCCGAGTCCTACGAGCAGTACTTC. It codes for CASRSESYEQYF.

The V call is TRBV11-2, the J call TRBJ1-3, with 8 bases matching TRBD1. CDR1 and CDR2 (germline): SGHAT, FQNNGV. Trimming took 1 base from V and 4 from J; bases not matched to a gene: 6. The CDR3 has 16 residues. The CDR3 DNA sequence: TGTGCCAGCAGCTTAGCTCCGACAGGGGCCGGAAACACCATATATTTT. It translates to CASSLAPTGAGNTIYF.

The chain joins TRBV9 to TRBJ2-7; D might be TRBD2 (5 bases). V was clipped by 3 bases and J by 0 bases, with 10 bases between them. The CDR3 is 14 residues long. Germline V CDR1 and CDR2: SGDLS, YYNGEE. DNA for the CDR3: TGTGCCAGCAGCGCATACGGGAACTCCTACGAGCAGTACTTC. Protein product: CASSAYGNSYEQYF.

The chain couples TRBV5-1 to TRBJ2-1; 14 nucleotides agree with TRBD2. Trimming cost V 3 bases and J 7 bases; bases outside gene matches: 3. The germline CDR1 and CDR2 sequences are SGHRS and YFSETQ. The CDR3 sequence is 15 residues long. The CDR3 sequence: CASSSTSGGANEQFF. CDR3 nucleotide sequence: TGCGCCAGCAGCTCGACTAGCGGGGGGGCGAATGAGCAGTTCTTC. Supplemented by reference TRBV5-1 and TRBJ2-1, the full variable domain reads KAGVTQTPRYLIKTRGQQVTLSCSPISGHRSVSWYQQTPGQGLQFLFEYFSETQRNKGNFPGRFSGRQFSNSRSEMNVSTLELGDSALYLCASSSTSGGANEQFFGPGTRLTVL.

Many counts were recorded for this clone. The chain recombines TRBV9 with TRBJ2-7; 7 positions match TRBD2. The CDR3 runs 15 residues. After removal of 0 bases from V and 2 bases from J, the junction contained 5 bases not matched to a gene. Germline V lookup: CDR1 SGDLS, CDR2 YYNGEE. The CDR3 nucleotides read TGTGCCAGCAGCGTAGCCCCCGGGGGGACCTACGAGCAGTACTTC. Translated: CASSVAPGGTYEQYF.

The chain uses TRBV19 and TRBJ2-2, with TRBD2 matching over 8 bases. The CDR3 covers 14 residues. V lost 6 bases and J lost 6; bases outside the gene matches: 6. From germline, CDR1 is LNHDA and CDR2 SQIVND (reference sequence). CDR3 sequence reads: CASSPGLDSGELFF. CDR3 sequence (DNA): TGTGCCAGTAGCCCGGGACTAGACTCCGGGGAGCTGTTTTTT. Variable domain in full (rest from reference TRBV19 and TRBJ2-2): DGGITQSPKYLFRKEGQNVTLSCEQNLNHDAMYWYRQDPGQGLRLIYYSQIVNDFQKGDIAEGYSVSREKKESFPLTVTSAQKNPTAFYLCASSPGLDSGELFFGEGSRLTVL.